The 9 T cell receptor beta chains presented below share a single source sample, sequenced in a study of blood T cell repertoires in COVID-19. This table comes from immunoSEQ multiplex PCR, and its TCRdb copy is limited to in-frame clones, with some not included. The sample holds about 280,000 clones, just under 90% seen once. The sequenced sample consisted of PBMCs or T cells enriched from blood (not recorded which). These receptor sequences come from a woman younger than 45 with acute COVID-19.

The sample holds one count of this clone. The chain joins TRBV27 to TRBJ1-2; 9 bases are shared with TRBD1. The germline V gene has CDR1 MNHEY and CDR2 SMNVEV (reference sequence). The CDR3 totals 17 residues. V was clipped by 4 bases and J by 9 bases; unmatched bases: 18. The CDR3 DNA is TGTGCCAGCAGTTCCACCCAGGGACAGGGCCGCGCGAGGAGCTACACCTTC. Amino acid sequence: CASSSTQGQGRARSYTF.

This clone was picked up one time. V and J are TRBV11-2 and TRBJ1-3; unclear D gene. The CDR3 is 15 amino acids. CDR1 and CDR2 (germline): SGHAT, FQNNGV. Deletions cut 3 bases from V and 1 base from J, with 10 bases between. The CDR3 sequence is CASSLAAGSGNTIYF. The CDR3 nucleotides read TGTGCCAGCAGCTTGGCCGCGGGTTCTGGAAACACCATATATTTT.

This rearrangement joins TRBV6-1 to TRBJ2-1, with 7 bases that match TRBD2. V lost 2 bases and J lost 6; bases outside the gene matches: 10. The CDR3 consists of 16 residues. The V gene's germline CDR1 is MNHNS and CDR2 SASEGT. Here the CDR3 DNA reads TGTGCCAGCAGTGAATGGGGAGGGAGGGCTGGCAATGAGCAGTTCTTC. Amino acids: CASSEWGGRAGNEQFF.

The gene calls are TRBV5-4 and TRBJ2-1; 7 bases line up with TRBD2. Germline assignment: CDR1 SGHNT and CDR2 YYREEE (reference sequence). The V gene end was trimmed by 3 bases and the J gene end by 0 bases; junction bases not matched to a gene: 12. This CDR3 is built from 18 residues. Here the CDR3 reads CASSSTLLRESSYNEQFF. The CDR3 nucleotides read TGTGCCAGCAGCTCGACGCTATTGCGGGAGAGCTCCTACAATGAGCAGTTCTTC.

This clone was detected only once. V and J are TRBV14 and TRBJ1-3; no firm D call. Trimming stripped 4 bases from V and 0 bases from J, with 10 bases between. In germline, CDR1 is SGHDN, CDR2 FVKESK. CDR3 size: 15 residues. The CDR3 nucleotides are TGTGCCAGCAGCCCATTAGAGAGCTCTGGAAACACCATATATTTT. Its translation: CASSPLESSGNTIYF.

The J gene is TRBJ1-4, the V gene TRBV5-1; 10 nucleotides match TRBD1. Unmatched junction bases numbered 2, after V lost 3 bases and J lost 6 bases. CDR1 is SGHRS and CDR2 is YFSETQ in the germline V gene. CDR3 size: 14 residues. The CDR3, as DNA: TGCGCCAGCAGCTGGGGGACAGGGGATGAAAAACTGTTTTTT. Residues: CASSWGTGDEKLFF.

The gene calls are TRBV7-8 and TRBJ2-1; 11 nucleotides line up with TRBD2. V was pared by 5 bases and J by 7 bases, with 13 bases of the junction left unmatched. From germline, CDR1 is SGHVS and CDR2 FQNEAQ. The CDR3 is made up of 17 amino acids. For the CDR3, the DNA is TGTGCCAGCAGCCTAGGAACTTTAGCGGGAGGGGGGAATGAGCAGTTCTTC. As protein: CASSLGTLAGGGNEQFF.

The J gene is TRBJ2-7, the V gene TRBV14; possibly TRBD2 for D (6 bases). This CDR3 region has 14 residues. Deletions cut 4 bases from V and 5 bases from J, with 15 bases between. Per the germline V gene, CDR1 is SGHDN and CDR2 is FVKESK. The CDR3 spells CASSPFSTRNEQYF. DNA for the CDR3: TGTGCCAGCAGCCCTTTTTCGACTAGGAACGAGCAGTACTTC.

This clone was observed a single time. The chain uses TRBV7-3 and TRBJ2-2; 8 bases fit TRBD2. This CDR3 spans 15 amino acids. Trimming took 1 base from V and 2 from J; bases not matched to a gene: 0. Germline CDR1 is SGHTA and CDR2 is FQGTGA. Here the CDR3 DNA reads TGTGCCAGCAGCTTAATAGCGGGAAACACCGGGGAGCTGTTTTTT. Protein product: CASSLIAGNTGELFF.